These 32 T cell receptor beta chains originate from one sample sequenced in a study of shared clonotypes between healthy human individuals. Sequencing used immunoSEQ multiplex PCR; TCRdb keeps in-frame clones, though not all of them. The repertoire consists of millions of clones, with roughly 91% occurring once and the leading ten covering about 1.8%. Cells designated naive CD8 were CD45RO-negative and were positively selected for CCR7, with terminally differentiated effector memory CD45RA+ cells excluded. The material sequenced was naive CD8+ T cells from PBMCs. The receptors shown here come from a man between 18 and 35 years old in good health. Some clones in this sample may be carry-over from other donors' samples.

V and J are TRBV15 and TRBJ2-7, with 7 positions matching TRBD2. After removal of 3 bases from V and 1 base from J, the junction contained 12 bases not matched to a gene. The CDR3 extends over 17 amino acids. CDR1 is LNHNV and CDR2 is YYDKDF in the germline V gene (reference sequence). The CDR3 bases are TGTGCCACCAGCAGTGGTTCAGGCGGGAGCGAGTCCTACGAGCAGTACTTC. Translated, it gives CATSSGSGGSESYEQYF.

CDR3 protein: CASSSEYLAGDRTGELFF. The CDR3 coding sequence is TGTGCCAGCAGTTCAGAGTATCTGGCGGGAGACCGCACCGGGGAGCTGTTTTTT. The V call is TRBV13, the J call TRBJ2-2; 7 bases fit TRBD2. This CDR3 contains 18 residues. V shed 6 bases, J shed 4 bases, and the junction held 17 bases outside the gene matches. Germline V gene sequence: CDR1 PRHDT, CDR2 FYEKMQ (reference sequence).

This chain links TRBV7-2 with TRBJ1-3, with D maybe TRBD1 (5 bases). This CDR3 contains 14 residues. V lost 5 bases and J lost 2, with 10 bases in between. The germline CDR1 and CDR2 sequences are SGHTA and FQGNSA. CDR3 DNA: TGTGCCAGCAGCCCCGCAGGGCCTGGAAACACCATATATTTT. Protein: CASSPAGPGNTIYF. Combining the CDR3 with reference TRBV7-2 and TRBJ1-3 gives the whole variable domain GAGVSQSPSNKVTEKGKDVELRCDPISGHTALYWYRQSLGQGLEFLIYFQGNSAPDKSGLPSDRFSAERTGGSVSTLTIQRTQQEDSAVYLCASSPAGPGNTIYFGEGSWLTVV.

The chain uses TRBV19 and TRBJ2-2; D remains unclear. Per the germline V gene, CDR1 is LNHDA and CDR2 is SQIVND (reference sequence). The CDR3 runs to 15 residues. Trimming cost V 5 bases and J 3 bases, with 13 bases left between them. The CDR3 loop is CASSQARSDTGELFF. The CDR3 DNA reads TGTGCCAGTAGTCAGGCTCGGAGCGACACCGGGGAGCTGTTTTTT.

Here the CDR3 DNA reads TGTGCCAGCAGTACCTCCCTGACAGACGGGACTTTCTTT. It specifies CASSTSLTDGTFF. The rearrangement uses TRBV27 and TRBJ1-1; possible D gene TRBD1, 5 bases. This CDR3 is built from 13 residues. Trimming removed 5 bases from V and 12 bases from J, with 19 bases in between. Germline V gene data show CDR1 as MNHEY and CDR2 as SMNVEV (reference sequence).

A remark on this clone: An end of the junction does not agree with germline; a read error may underlie this. The gene calls are TRBV2 and TRBJ2-1; D not certain. CDR1 and CDR2 (germline): SNHLY, FYNNEI. The CDR3 runs 11 residues. CDR3 in amino acids: CASSEGISSLF. The CDR3 nucleotides read TGTGCCAGCAGCGAAGGTATTAGTAGTCTCTTC.

The J gene is TRBJ2-5, the V gene TRBV11-2; 7 nucleotides align to TRBD1. V shed 4 bases, J shed 4 bases, and the junction held 9 bases outside the gene matches. Germline assignment: CDR1 SGHAT and CDR2 FQNNGV. This CDR3 contains 15 residues. The CDR3 reads CASSSTGLSGETQYF. CDR3 nucleotides: TGTGCCAGCAGCTCGACAGGGCTTTCGGGAGAGACCCAGTACTTC.

The CDR3 bases are TGTGCCAGCAGCGGTAAAAAGGGACAGGCCTTTTTCACAGATACGCAGTATTTT. This codes for CASSGKKGQAFFTDTQYF. The chain uses TRBV9 and TRBJ2-3; 8 nucleotides align to TRBD1. Germline-derived CDR1 and CDR2 are SGDLS and YYNGEE. This CDR3 contains 18 residues. The J segment lost 2 bases and the V segment lost 3 bases, leaving 14 bases of the junction unmatched.

V usage is TRBV11-2 and J usage is TRBJ2-7, with a weak D call TRBD2 (6 bases). V was pared by 2 bases and J by 3 bases, with 11 bases between. The CDR3 loop spans 14 amino acids. The V gene's germline CDR1 is SGHAT and CDR2 FQNNGV. The CDR3 DNA follows: TGTGCCAGCAGCTTATACGGGGGAGACTACGAGCAGTACTTC. Translating gives CASSLYGGDYEQYF.

The CDR3 protein is CASSASDRDYGYTF. The DNA for the CDR3 is TGTGCCAGCAGCGCCTCGGACAGGGACTATGGCTACACCTTC. The rearrangement uses TRBV9 and TRBJ1-2; the match to TRBD1 covers 8 bases. Germline trimming cut 3 bases from V and 3 bases from J; bases unmatched to any gene: 4. Looked up from germline, CDR1 is SGDLS and CDR2 is YYNGEE. CDR3 length equals 14 residues.

The chain has TRBV19 and TRBJ2-1, with D hard to call. Germline lookup yields CDR1 LNHDA and CDR2 SQIVND (reference sequence). CDR3 length: 14 residues. With 4 bases removed from V and 0 bases from J, the gap between germline ends came to 7 bases. The CDR3, as DNA: TGTGCCAGTAGTAGGAAGGACTCCTACAATGAGCAGTTCTTC. Its protein product is CASSRKDSYNEQFF.

The chain employs TRBV11-2 and TRBJ2-7; D ambiguous. Germline values: CDR1 SGHAT, CDR2 FQNNGV. The V end lost 5 bases, the J end lost 3 bases, and 17 bases lay between the germline ends. This CDR3 is built from 15 residues. CDR3 coding DNA: TGTGCCAGCAGCCCGGCGGCGGCTTACGGCTACGAGCAGTACTTC. It translates to CASSPAAAYGYEQYF. Full variable domain (missing parts from reference TRBV11-2 and TRBJ2-7): EAGVAQSPRYKIIEKRQSVAFWCNPISGHATLYWYQQILGQGPKLLIQFQNNGVVDDSQLPKDRFSAERLKGVDSTLKIQPAKLEDSAVYLCASSPAAAYGYEQYFGPGTRLTVT.

This chain connects TRBV4-1 to TRBJ2-2; D remains unclear. CDR1 MGHRA and CDR2 YSYEKL come from the germline V gene. This CDR3 spans 16 amino acids. Deletions cut 3 bases from V and 3 bases from J, with 14 bases between. The CDR3 DNA is TGCGCCAGCAGCCAGTTCAAAGGGAAATACACCGGGGAGCTGTTTTTT. The encoded protein is CASSQFKGKYTGELFF.

This chain joins TRBV28 and TRBJ2-7, with D perhaps matching TRBD1 (6 bases). Germline V CDR1 and CDR2: MDHEN, SYDVKM. V lost 6 bases to trimming and J lost 7 bases, with 10 bases between them. The CDR3 has 11 amino acids. CDR3 bases: TGTGCCAGCAGAGACACAGGGGAGCAGTACTTC. Translating it yields CASRDTGEQYF.

About this clone: Other DNA variants within this sample encode the same CDR3. The chain couples TRBV6-1 to TRBJ1-1; D gene uncertain. The CDR3 has 14 amino acids. Germline V CDR1 and CDR2: MNHNS, SASEGT. V dropped 3 bases and J dropped 1 base, with 9 bases sitting between them. The chain's CDR3 is CASSERVPNTEAFF. The CDR3 DNA sequence: TGTGCCAGCAGTGAGAGGGTCCCGAACACTGAAGCTTTCTTT.

The chain is built from TRBV27 and TRBJ2-2; D is ambiguous. Germline values: CDR1 MNHEY, CDR2 SMNVEV (reference sequence). There are 13 residues in the CDR3. V was pared by 11 bases and J by 6 bases, with 16 bases between. CDR3 DNA: TGTGCCTGCCTCCTATCGGTGTCCGGGGAGCTGTTTTTT. It is translated as CACLLSVSGELFF.

The rearrangement uses TRBV6-5 and TRBJ1-4, with unresolved D. Germline V gene sequence: CDR1 MNHEY, CDR2 SVGAGI. V dropped 2 bases and J dropped 7 bases, with 14 bases sitting between them. This CDR3 region has 15 residues. CDR3 sequence (DNA): TGTGCCAGCAGTTACGGAGGGAATGTGATTGAAAAACTGTTTTTT. It specifies CASSYGGNVIEKLFF.

The chain uses TRBV7-6 and TRBJ2-5, with a tentative D call TRBD1 (6 bases). The V gene's germline CDR1 is SGHVS and CDR2 FNYEAQ. The ends were cut back, 5 bases at V and 4 bases at J, with 17 bases in the middle. There are 15 residues in the CDR3. CDR3 residues: CASSTTSARGETQYF. The CDR3 bases are TGTGCCAGCAGCACTACGTCGGCCAGGGGAGAGACCCAGTACTTC.

The chain is built from TRBV10-2 and TRBJ2-1, with 10 bases fitting TRBD2. The CDR3 runs to 14 residues. The V gene end was trimmed by 5 bases and the J gene end by 5 bases; junction bases not matched to a gene: 3. Germline CDR1 and CDR2: WSHSY and SAAADI. The CDR3 is CASSYSGGNNEQFF. Written as DNA, the CDR3 is TGCGCCAGCAGTTATAGCGGGGGGAACAATGAGCAGTTCTTC.

The chain joins TRBV7-9 to TRBJ1-5; 12 bases fit TRBD1. Trimming cost V 5 bases and J 3 bases; bases outside gene matches: 5. Germline values: CDR1 SEHNR, CDR2 FQNEAQ (reference sequence). The CDR3 extends over 16 amino acids. The CDR3 region has the DNA TGTGCCAGCAGCCTAGGGACAGGGGGCCACAATCAGCCCCAGCATTTT. This sequence encodes CASSLGTGGHNQPQHF.

The chain combines TRBV5-8 with TRBJ2-7, with D perhaps matching TRBD1 (6 bases). The ends were cut back, 4 bases at V and 0 bases at J, with 23 bases in the middle. CDR3 length: 18 residues. CDR1 SGHTS and CDR2 YDEGEE come from the germline V gene. CDR3 nucleotide sequence: TGTGCCAGCAGCCTCCTCTCCTTGGGACACCTTACCTCCTACGAGCAGTACTTC. Residues: CASSLLSLGHLTSYEQYF.

The CDR3 DNA is TGTGCCAGCAGTTTAGGGACAGCGATAACATCGAACACTGAAGCTTTCTTT. This sequence encodes CASSLGTAITSNTEAFF. The gene calls are TRBV27 and TRBJ1-1, with TRBD1 matching over 7 bases. The V segment lost 2 bases and the J segment 1 base; nucleotides outside the gene matches: 10. The CDR3 is made up of 17 amino acids. The germline CDR1 and CDR2 sequences are MNHEY and SMNVEV (reference sequence).

The V gene is TRBV6-6, the J gene TRBJ1-1; 8 nucleotides align to TRBD1. This CDR3 has 12 amino acids. Germline V gene data show CDR1 as MNHNY and CDR2 as SVGAGI (reference sequence). V lost 6 bases and J lost 7; bases outside the gene matches: 4. The CDR3, as DNA: TGTGCCAGCAGCCAGACAGGGGATGAAGCTTTCTTT. This gives the protein CASSQTGDEAFF.

The rearrangement links TRBV9 to TRBJ2-5, with TRBD1 matching over 8 bases. The germline gives CDR1 SGDLS, CDR2 YYNGEE. The CDR3 extends over 14 amino acids. Trimming removed 3 bases from V and 3 bases from J; junction bases left unmatched: 4. As DNA, the CDR3 is TGTGCCAGCAGCGGGACAGGGATTGAAGAGACCCAGTACTTC. Its translation is CASSGTGIEETQYF.

This chain joins TRBV2 and TRBJ2-1, with 9 bases that match TRBD2. Per germline, CDR1 SNHLY and CDR2 FYNNEI. The CDR3 covers 15 residues. The junction had 5 bases not matched to a gene; V was cut back by 4 bases and J by 4 bases. The CDR3 nucleotides read TGTGCCAGCAGTGTTGCTAGCGGGGTTTACAATGAGCAGTTCTTC. Residues: CASSVASGVYNEQFF. The entire variable domain, with the rest obtained from reference TRBV2 and TRBJ2-1, is as follows: EPEVTQTPSHQVTQMGQEVILRCVPISNHLYFYWYRQILGQKVEFLVSFYNNEISEKSEIFDDQFSVERPDGSNFTLKIRSTKLEDSAMYFCASSVASGVYNEQFFGPGTRLTVL.

The chain links TRBV29-1 to TRBJ1-2; maybe TRBD1 (5 bases). In germline, CDR1 is SQVTM, CDR2 ANQGSEA. Between the trimmed V and J ends, which lost 0 bases and 2 bases, there was a span of 10 bases. The CDR3 has 14 amino acids. The CDR3, as DNA: TGCAGCGTTGAAGATACGGGGCCGAACTATGGCTACACCTTC. Translation: CSVEDTGPNYGYTF.

V and J are TRBV19 and TRBJ1-5; 9 bases line up with TRBD1. In germline, CDR1 is LNHDA, CDR2 SQIVND (reference sequence). Trimming cost V 11 bases and J 4 bases; bases outside gene matches: 3. The CDR3 runs to 12 residues. DNA for the CDR3: TGTGCCGCCGGGACAGGGAATCAGCCCCAGCATTTT. It codes for CAAGTGNQPQHF.

The chain employs TRBV9 and TRBJ1-1; 9 nucleotides agree with TRBD1. V dropped 0 bases and J dropped 0; count of bases not matched to a gene: 12. Looked up from germline, CDR1 is SGDLS and CDR2 is YYNGEE. The CDR3 runs 19 residues. The CDR3 region is CASSVVVGQGSRMNTEAFF. CDR3 DNA sequence: TGTGCCAGCAGCGTAGTGGTTGGACAGGGGTCGAGGATGAACACTGAAGCTTTCTTT.

V and J are TRBV4-3 and TRBJ2-1; D gene ambiguous. This CDR3 is 17 amino acids long. The V end lost 2 bases, the J end lost 5 bases, and 19 bases lay between the germline ends. Germline CDR1 reads LGHNA; CDR2 reads YSLEER. The CDR3 bases are TGCGCCAGCAGCCAAAATTCGCCTAGTTTTCTGGACAATGAGCAGTTCTTC. Its protein product is CASSQNSPSFLDNEQFF.

DNA of the CDR3: TGTGCCAGCAGCTCAAGGGGGGGCCCGAACACTGAAGCTTTCTTT. Amino acid sequence: CASSSRGGPNTEAFF. The chain is built from TRBV7-9 and TRBJ1-1, with TRBD1 as a possible D gene (6 bases). Trimming took 4 bases from V and 1 from J, leaving 13 bases between them. The germline V gene encodes CDR1 SEHNR and CDR2 FQNEAQ (reference sequence). The CDR3 runs 15 residues.

J is TRBJ1-2 and V is TRBV6-5; a possible D gene is TRBD1 (6 bases). This CDR3 comprises 15 residues. The germline V gene has CDR1 MNHEY and CDR2 SVGAGI. V was cut by 0 bases and J by 4 bases, with 12 bases left in between. CDR3 in DNA: TGTGCCAGCAGTTACTCGACGGACAGCCTCTATGGCTACACCTTC. Protein: CASSYSTDSLYGYTF.

To note about this clone: The sample holds other DNA sequences that translate to the same CDR3. The V and J genes are TRBV6-5 and TRBJ2-7, with D unresolved. This CDR3 spans 13 amino acids. Trimming cost V 2 bases and J 3 bases, with 8 bases left between them. Germline assignment: CDR1 MNHEY and CDR2 SVGAGI. The CDR3 loop is CASSYAASYEQYF. CDR3 nucleotides: TGTGCCAGCAGTTACGCGGCGAGCTACGAGCAGTACTTC.